Sequencing of this T cell receptor beta chain was carried out in a study of neoadjuvant anti-PD-1 for oral cavity cancer. Study conclusions and caveats: Only three patients per response group were TCR-analyzed; validation needed.

The table came from immunoSEQ multiplex PCR; TCRdb's copy has only in-frame clones and leaves some out. The sample includes roughly 7,800 clones, 62% of them seen just once. Germline CDR1 reads MGHRA; CDR2 reads YSYEKL. The CDR3 loop spans 16 amino acids. The ends were cut back, 1 base at V and 4 bases at J, with 15 bases in the middle. As for this clone: Its antigen is undetermined.

Time point: after neoadjuvant nivolumab, at surgical resection. Patients were newly diagnosed with stage II-IVA oral cavity squamous cell carcinoma without prior systemic or radiation treatment. Blood cells were analyzed directly, without culture or expansion. The sample was PBMCs, taken after nivolumab (anti-PD-1) treatment. V gene TRBV4-1 combines with J gene TRBJ2-3; tentatively, D is TRBD1 or TRBD2 (5 bases each). This receptor was taken from a person aged 35-79 years with oral cavity squamous cell carcinoma. The CDR3 loop reads CASSQGRLRGADTQYF. The CDR3 DNA follows: TGCGCCAGCAGCCAAGGAAGGTTGAGGGGTGCAGATACGCAGTATTTT.